Here is one T cell receptor (beta chain) with its context. The antigen is undetermined. This sample is part of a study of CD8+CD57+ T cells in acquired aplastic anemia. The overall study: Sorted CD4+ and CD8+ cells gave a mean 3.2 ug DNA, range roughly 0.19 to 27.4 ug. Healthy donors yielded 9 million to 14 million CD4+ cell reads on average.

Points from the study as a whole: A significant difference in CD8+ Simpson's diversity between patients and controls was not found. In common between the patients and the controls were twenty-nine CD8+ CDR3 sequences.

The CDR3 loop spans 15 amino acids. Germline values: CDR1 MGHDK, CDR2 SYGVNS. With V trimmed by 3 bases and J by 1 base, 6 bases remained unmatched. TCR beta VDJ and CDR3 profiles were obtained from a genomic DNA template. One entry per CDR3 protein results from TCRdb running MiXCR on the reads. The sample shows roughly 80,000 distinct CDR3 sequences, about half of them seen only once. Sequencing input: sorted CD4+, CD8+, or CD8+CD57+ T cells (not recorded which) from PBMCs. This chain uses TRBV25-1 with TRBJ2-7; 7 positions match TRBD2. The source of this sequence is a human donor in good health, serving as a control. CDR3: CASSDRPGGSYEQYF. As DNA, the CDR3 is TGTGCCAGCAGTGATAGGCCCGGGGGGTCCTACGAGCAGTACTTC.